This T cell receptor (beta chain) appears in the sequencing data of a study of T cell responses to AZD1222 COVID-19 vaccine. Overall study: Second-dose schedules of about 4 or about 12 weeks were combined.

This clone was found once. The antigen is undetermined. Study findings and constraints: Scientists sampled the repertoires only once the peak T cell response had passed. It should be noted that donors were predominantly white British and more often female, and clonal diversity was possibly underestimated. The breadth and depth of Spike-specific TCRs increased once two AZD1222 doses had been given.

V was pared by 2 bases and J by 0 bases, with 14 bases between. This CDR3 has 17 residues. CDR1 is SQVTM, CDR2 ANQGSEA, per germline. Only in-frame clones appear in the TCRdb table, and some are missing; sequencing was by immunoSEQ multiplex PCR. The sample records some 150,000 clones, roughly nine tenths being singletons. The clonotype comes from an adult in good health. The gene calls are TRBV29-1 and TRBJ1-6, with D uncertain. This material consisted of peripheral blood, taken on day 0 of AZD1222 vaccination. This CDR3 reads CSVESDPRSSYNSPLHF. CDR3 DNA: TGCAGCGTTGAAAGTGACCCTCGGAGCTCCTATAATTCACCCCTCCACTTT. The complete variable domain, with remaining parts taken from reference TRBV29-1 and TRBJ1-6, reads SAVISQKPSRDICQRGTSLTIQCQVDSQVTMMFWYRQQPGQSLTLIATANQGSEATYESGFVIDKFPISRPNLTFSTLTVSNMSPEDSSIYLCSVESDPRSSYNSPLHFGNGTRLTVT.